This entry lists 13 T cell receptor beta chains sequenced from one sample in a study of blood T cell repertoires in COVID-19 (dated by TCRdb to 2020 to 2022). The protocol used for the library was the immunoSEQ multiplex PCR assay. The clones in this table, taken by TCRdb from immuneACCESS, are in-frame only. Not every clone is retained; where verified, under half of the shortfall comes from an unresolved V gene, and the cause of the rest is unknown. The sample table contains under 250,000 clones; only one count was recorded for roughly nine tenths of them. The ten most abundant clones make up 1.5% to 2% of the sample. The specimen sequenced was peripheral blood. The source is a woman aged 55-70 years who had recovered from COVID-19.

This clone has a handful of counts. V gene TRBV28 combines with J gene TRBJ1-5, with TRBD1 identical over 12 bases. Germline V gene data show CDR1 as MDHEN and CDR2 as SYDVKM. This CDR3 region has 17 residues. Trimming took 3 bases from V and 7 from J; bases not matched to a gene: 10. CDR3 coding DNA: TGTGCCAGCAGTTTCACCTACGGGACAGGGGGCTGGCAGCCCCAGCATTTT. Its protein is CASSFTYGTGGWQPQHF.

The chain joins TRBV7-2 to TRBJ1-6, with 7 bases fitting TRBD1. Germline assignment: CDR1 SGHTA and CDR2 FQGNSA. The CDR3 consists of 15 residues. Germline trimming cut 0 bases from V and 7 bases from J; bases unmatched to any gene: 3. The CDR3 reads CASSLATGSNSPLHF. The CDR3 bases are TGTGCCAGCAGCTTAGCGACAGGGAGCAATTCACCCCTCCACTTT.

The CDR3 protein is CASSSGQGANYGYTF. DNA for the CDR3: TGTGCCAGCAGCTCCGGACAGGGGGCTAACTATGGCTACACCTTC. This chain uses TRBV7-3 with TRBJ1-2, with 10 positions matching TRBD1. The V gene's germline CDR1 is SGHTA and CDR2 FQGTGA. The CDR3 is made up of 15 amino acids. The ends lost 4 bases at V and 0 bases at J; junction bases unmatched: 2.

This chain joins TRBV5-1 and TRBJ2-2; D not certain. The CDR3 length is 13 residues. Germline lookup yields CDR1 SGHRS and CDR2 YFSETQ. Trimming took 7 bases from V and 6 from J, leaving 13 bases between them. DNA of the CDR3: TGCGCCAGCTTTGCGGTTCCGGCCGGGGAGCTGTTTTTT. Translating gives CASFAVPAGELFF.

The table lists this clone with many counts. The chain employs TRBV27 and TRBJ2-1, with D possibly being TRBD2 (5 bases). CDR3 length: 13 amino acids. Germline CDR1 reads MNHEY; CDR2 reads SMNVEV (reference sequence). The ends were cut back, 4 bases at V and 5 bases at J, with 9 bases in the middle. The CDR3 reads CASSSRGHNEQFF. Here the CDR3 DNA reads TGTGCCAGCAGTTCCCGAGGGCACAATGAGCAGTTCTTC.

The J gene is TRBJ2-5, the V gene TRBV7-6; a possible D gene is TRBD1 (5 bases). CDR1 and CDR2 (germline): SGHVS, FNYEAQ. The V and J ends lost 4 bases and 3 bases respectively, with 9 bases between them. This CDR3 region has 13 residues. This chain's CDR3 is CASSSAGKETQYF. DNA of the CDR3: TGTGCCAGCAGCTCCGCAGGGAAAGAGACCCAGTACTTC.

J is TRBJ2-1 and V is TRBV19; 9 bases are a match to TRBD1. There are 15 residues in the CDR3. Germline CDR1 reads LNHDA; CDR2 reads SQIVND (reference sequence). With V trimmed by 4 bases and J by 7 bases, 8 bases remained unmatched. Here the CDR3 reads CASSSRQGGRNEQFF. The CDR3 region has the DNA TGTGCCAGTAGTAGCCGACAGGGGGGACGAAATGAGCAGTTCTTC.

The chain couples TRBV7-2 to TRBJ2-1; D ambiguous. Germline V gene sequence: CDR1 SGHTA, CDR2 FQGNSA. The CDR3 is 11 amino acids. Trimming pared 1 base from V and 8 bases from J, leaving 3 bases between. This CDR3 is CASSLVDEQFF. In nucleotides, the CDR3 is TGTGCCAGCAGCTTAGTAGATGAGCAGTTCTTC.

The rearrangement uses TRBV7-3 and TRBJ1-1, with D hard to call. Trimming took off 5 bases at V and 5 bases at J, with 12 bases between the two ends. Germline CDR1 is SGHTA and CDR2 is FQGTGA. The CDR3 length is 13 residues. CDR3: CASSPMRSTEAFF. For the CDR3, the DNA is TGTGCCAGCAGCCCAATGCGAAGTACTGAAGCTTTCTTT.

DNA for the CDR3: TGTGCCAGCAGCTTGGGATCGGCAGGGGGCCGCCTTAACTATGGCTACACCTTC. This gives the protein CASSLGSAGGRLNYGYTF. The chain employs TRBV5-6 and TRBJ1-2, with TRBD1 identical over 8 bases. V shed 0 bases and J 1 base; nucleotides not matched to a gene: 11. The CDR3 is 18 amino acids. CDR1 and CDR2 from the germline V gene are SGHDT and YYEEEE.

The chain has TRBV4-3 and TRBJ2-1; D may be TRBD1 (6 bases). Trimming took off 0 bases at V and 9 bases at J, with 18 bases between the two ends. The CDR3 spans 16 residues. The V gene's germline CDR1 is LGHNA and CDR2 YSLEER. The CDR3, as DNA: TGCGCCAGCAGCCAAGATTATCGACAGGCCCCCATTGAGCAGTTCTTC. It yields the protein CASSQDYRQAPIEQFF.

The gene calls are TRBV4-2 and TRBJ1-5, with D maybe TRBD1 (5 bases). Trimming pared 0 bases from V and 3 bases from J, leaving 9 bases between. The CDR3 is 15 residues long. The V gene's germline CDR1 is LGHNA and CDR2 YNFKEQ. The CDR3 sequence: CASSQEGQLNQPQHF. Written as DNA, the CDR3 is TGTGCCAGCAGCCAAGAGGGGCAACTCAATCAGCCCCAGCATTTT.

The CDR3 DNA reads TGTGCCACCAGTTCCGGGTTTTGGACCGGGGAGCTGTTTTTT. Encoded protein: CATSSGFWTGELFF. This chain joins TRBV24-1 and TRBJ2-2; D gene unclear. From germline, CDR1 is KGHDR and CDR2 SFDVKD. Trimming stripped 6 bases from V and 5 bases from J, with 12 bases between. This CDR3 region has 14 residues.